This paragraph covers one TCR beta chain sequence. Participants were placed into cohorts based on the clinical history they reported. These data are taken from a study of blood T cell repertoires in COVID-19. V was trimmed by 5 bases and J by 0 bases, leaving 11 bases between them. CDR1 is GTSNPN, CDR2 SVGIG, per germline (reference sequence). The CDR3 covers 15 residues. Authors' data handling: From reference gene primer amplification, estimates of nucleated cell counts were derived. Libraries were prepared by immunoSEQ multiplex PCR; TCRdb keeps only in-frame clonotypes and omits some of them. Clonal size and the V and J genes are those of that table, whereas D and trimming came from the DNA. This table has approximately 260,000 clones, 80% to 85% appearing once.

The chain couples TRBV30 to TRBJ1-6; D unclear. The origin of this receptor is a man aged 45 to 65 who had recovered from COVID-19. Sequencing was carried out using PBMCs or T cells enriched from blood (not recorded which). CDR3 sequence reads: CAWQKTSSYNSPLHF. CDR3 sequence (DNA): TGTGCCTGGCAAAAGACTAGCTCCTATAATTCACCCCTCCACTTT.